One and the same sample provided the 15 T cell receptor beta chains below, sequenced in a study of blood T cell repertoires in COVID-19. Measured with immunoSEQ multiplex PCR; TCRdb has only the in-frame clones, and not every one. Altogether hundreds of thousands of clones are present, about 86% being singletons, with the ten largest covering around 15%. Sequencing was carried out using PBMCs or T cells enriched from blood (not recorded which). These receptors were taken from a woman aged 50 to 60 with acute COVID-19.

V and J are TRBV2 and TRBJ1-3, with 8 bases aligning to TRBD1. Trimming took 4 bases from V and 0 from J; bases not matched to a gene: 5. CDR1 is SNHLY and CDR2 is FYNNEI in the germline V gene. This CDR3 is built from 16 residues. CDR3 residues: CASSVSRGPSGNTIYF. The CDR3 DNA is TGTGCCAGCAGTGTCAGCAGGGGGCCCTCTGGAAACACCATATATTTT.

This chain joins TRBV5-1 and TRBJ2-2; TRBD1 matches 8 bases. The trim removed 0 bases at V and 2 bases at J, leaving 3 bases unmatched. The CDR3 loop spans 16 amino acids. The germline V gene has CDR1 SGHRS and CDR2 YFSETQ. For the CDR3, the DNA is TGCGCCAGCAGCTTGGCCAGGGGGCAAAACACCGGGGAGCTGTTTTTT. Protein sequence: CASSLARGQNTGELFF.

This clone was seen only a few times. The rearrangement uses TRBV4-2 and TRBJ2-7; D perhaps matches TRBD1 (5 bases). The CDR3 is made up of 14 amino acids. Trimming took off 0 bases at V and 2 bases at J, with 8 bases between the two ends. Germline V lookup: CDR1 LGHNA, CDR2 YNFKEQ. CDR3 DNA sequence: TGTGCCAGCAGCCAAGAAGGGGATGCCTACGAGCAGTACTTC. It encodes CASSQEGDAYEQYF.

V is TRBV18 and J is TRBJ1-4, with TRBD1 matching 8 bases. The V segment lost 3 bases and the J segment 0 bases; nucleotides outside the gene matches: 6. Per the germline V gene, CDR1 is KGHSH and CDR2 is LQKENI. This CDR3 region has 17 residues. The CDR3 region has the DNA TGTGCCAGCTCACCTCTCGACAGGGGTGCAACTAATGAAAAACTGTTTTTT. Its protein is CASSPLDRGATNEKLFF. The variable domain in full, with the rest retrieved from reference TRBV18 and TRBJ1-4, is NAGVMQNPRHLVRRRGQEARLRCSPMKGHSHVYWYRQLPEEGLKFMVYLQKENIIDESGMPKERFSAEFPKEGPSILRIQQVVRGDSAAYFCASSPLDRGATNEKLFFGSGTQLSVL.

The genes are TRBV9 and TRBJ2-3, with D possibly matching TRBD1 (6 bases). The CDR3 runs to 15 residues. V was trimmed by 4 bases and J by 7 bases, leaving 19 bases between them. Germline V gene lookup returns CDR1 SGDLS and CDR2 YYNGEE. The CDR3 DNA reads TGTGCCAGCAGCCAGGCTGGTGGGGGCCAGCATACGCAGTATTTT. Translation gives CASSQAGGGQHTQYF.

The V call is TRBV28, the J call TRBJ1-6, with TRBD1 identical over 7 bases. V lost 4 bases to trimming and J lost 6 bases; unmatched junction nucleotides: 12. Germline V gene sequence: CDR1 MDHEN, CDR2 SYDVKM. The CDR3 contains 17 residues. In DNA form, the CDR3 reads TGTGCCAGCAGTTCTATAACCCGGGACAGTTTTAATTCACCCCTCCACTTT. It translates to CASSSITRDSFNSPLHF.

The V call is TRBV29-1, the J call TRBJ1-1, with unresolved D. Germline V gene lookup returns CDR1 SQVTM and CDR2 ANQGSEA. The V and J ends lost 5 bases and 5 bases respectively, with 6 bases between them. CDR3 length: 10 amino acids. The CDR3 DNA follows: TGCAGCGTTCTGGAGACTGAAGCTTTCTTT. Its protein is CSVLETEAFF.

The V call is TRBV10-3, the J call TRBJ1-2; 7 bases are a match to TRBD1. The CDR3 runs to 14 residues. The V gene's germline CDR1 is ENHRY and CDR2 SYGVKD. Germline trimming cut 0 bases from V and 4 bases from J; bases unmatched to any gene: 2. CDR3 sequence reads: CAISESSGGYGYTF. CDR3 in DNA: TGTGCCATCAGTGAGTCTTCAGGGGGCTATGGCTACACCTTC.

The V call is TRBV11-1, the J call TRBJ2-1; 8 positions match TRBD1. The V gene's germline CDR1 is SGHAT and CDR2 FQDESV (reference sequence). The ends lost 5 bases at V and 4 bases at J; junction bases unmatched: 7. The CDR3 totals 15 residues. The CDR3 bases are TGTGCCAGCAGCCAACTAGGACAGGGATACAATGAGCAGTTCTTC. This translates into CASSQLGQGYNEQFF.

This chain joins TRBV6-5 and TRBJ2-7, with TRBD2 identical over 8 bases. CDR3 length: 15 residues. Trimming took 2 bases from V and 5 from J; bases not matched to a gene: 8. The germline V gene encodes CDR1 MNHEY and CDR2 SVGAGI. The chain's CDR3 is CASSYGAGGAHEQYF. For the CDR3, the DNA is TGTGCCAGCAGTTACGGGGCGGGAGGAGCCCACGAGCAGTACTTC.

DNA for the CDR3: TGTGCCAGCTGGGGGACAGGGATCAACGAGCAGTACTTC. This codes for CASWGTGINEQYF. The chain is built from TRBV2 and TRBJ2-7; TRBD1 matches 9 bases. With 8 bases clipped from V and 5 bases from J, the junction kept 7 bases outside the gene matches. The germline V gene encodes CDR1 SNHLY and CDR2 FYNNEI. The length of the CDR3 is 13 residues.

The V and J genes are TRBV12-3 or TRBV12-4 and TRBJ2-1, with a weak D call TRBD1 (5 bases). CDR3 length equals 13 residues. The V gene lost 6 bases and the J gene lost 1 base, with 7 bases spanning the gap. Here the CDR3 reads CASRDSSYNEQFF. The CDR3 DNA follows: TGTGCCAGCAGAGACAGTTCCTACAATGAGCAGTTCTTC.

The J gene is TRBJ1-2, the V gene TRBV30; 10 positions match TRBD1. V was pared by 2 bases and J by 4 bases, with 7 bases of the junction left unmatched. In germline, CDR1 is GTSNPN, CDR2 SVGIG (reference sequence). The CDR3 spans 15 residues. CDR3 in DNA: TGTGCCTGGAGTCCACCGGGACAGGGGACCTATGGCTACACCTTC. Its translation: CAWSPPGQGTYGYTF.

The chain employs TRBV7-3 and TRBJ2-1; 12 bases map to TRBD2. V lost 6 bases and J lost 7; bases outside the gene matches: 4. The CDR3 loop spans 14 amino acids. CDR1 and CDR2 (germline): SGHTA, FQGTGA. The DNA for the CDR3 is TGTGCCAGCAGTTCCCTAGCGGGGGGGAATGAGCAGTTCTTC. It translates to CASSSLAGGNEQFF.

This clone appeared once. This chain connects TRBV14 to TRBJ1-1, with D unresolved. The CDR3 has 15 amino acids. The V gene's germline CDR1 is SGHDN and CDR2 FVKESK. The V gene lost 3 bases and the J gene lost 3 bases, with 14 bases spanning the gap. As DNA, the CDR3 is TGTGCCAGCAGCCACTACCGTACTAGGGACACTGAAGCTTTCTTT. As protein: CASSHYRTRDTEAFF.